These 16 T cell receptor beta chains were all obtained from the same sample, sequenced in a study of T cell responses to AZD1222 COVID-19 vaccine. The method was immunoSEQ multiplex PCR; TCRdb's version includes in-frame clones alone and lacks a portion of them. The table shows roughly 150,000 clones, with approximately 94% occurring only once. The source material was peripheral blood, sampled on day 0 of AZD1222 vaccination. The receptors were gathered from an adult in good health.

The gene calls are TRBV7-3 and TRBJ1-6; D call uncertain. The CDR3 consists of 13 residues. V shed 1 base and J shed 7 bases, with 5 bases lying between them. Germline assignment: CDR1 SGHTA and CDR2 FQGTGA. The CDR3 sequence: CASSLMENSPLHF. Here the CDR3 DNA reads TGTGCCAGCAGCTTAATGGAGAATTCACCCCTCCACTTT.

The J gene is TRBJ1-4, the V gene TRBV28; D is unresolved. V shed 3 bases and J shed 10 bases, with 18 bases lying between them. Looked up from germline, CDR1 is MDHEN and CDR2 is SYDVKM. The CDR3 runs to 15 residues. CDR3: CASSLRLPIPGKLFF. The CDR3 DNA reads as TGTGCCAGCAGTTTGAGGCTACCGATCCCCGGAAAACTGTTTTTT.

The V gene is TRBV7-9, the J gene TRBJ2-1; D is possibly TRBD1 (5 bases). With 1 base removed from V and 2 bases from J, the gap between germline ends came to 6 bases. CDR3 length: 14 amino acids. CDR1 is SEHNR and CDR2 is FQNEAQ in the germline V gene (reference sequence). The CDR3 loop is CASSLGQPYNEQFF. In nucleotides, the CDR3 is TGTGCCAGCAGCTTAGGACAGCCCTACAATGAGCAGTTCTTC. Based on the CDR3 plus reference TRBV7-9 and TRBJ2-1, the full variable domain is DTGVSQNPRHKITKRGQNVTFRCDPISEHNRLYWYRQTLGQGPEFLTYFQNEAQLEKSRLLSDRFSAERPKGSFSTLEIQRTEQGDSAMYLCASSLGQPYNEQFFGPGTRLTVL.

The chain couples TRBV3-1 (or the pseudogene TRBV3-2) to TRBJ1-2; D gene unclear. This CDR3 spans 15 amino acids. Germline V gene lookup returns CDR1 LGHDT and CDR2 YNNKEL (reference sequence). Trimming took 0 bases from V and 4 from J, leaving 12 bases between them. The CDR3, as DNA: TGTGCCAGCAGCCAAGATATTTGGGAACCCTATGGCTACACCTTC. Protein product: CASSQDIWEPYGYTF.

The chain links TRBV10-3 to TRBJ1-2; no reliable D call. The germline CDR1 and CDR2 sequences are ENHRY and SYGVKD. The CDR3 has 13 amino acids. Between the trimmed V and J ends, which lost 3 bases and 4 bases, there was a span of 9 bases. The CDR3 protein is CAISELGSYGYTF. The CDR3 DNA follows: TGTGCCATCAGTGAATTGGGGAGCTATGGCTACACCTTC.

The rearrangement uses TRBV19 and TRBJ1-4; 12 positions agree with TRBD1. Germline lookup yields CDR1 LNHDA and CDR2 SQIVND (reference sequence). The trim removed 6 bases at V and 7 bases at J, leaving 6 bases unmatched. The length of the CDR3 is 15 residues. For the CDR3, the DNA is TGTGCCAGTAGCCAGGGACAGGGGGCATTTGAAAAACTGTTTTTT. This encodes CASSQGQGAFEKLFF.

The chain joins TRBV15 to TRBJ2-7; 9 nucleotides line up with TRBD1. The germline V gene encodes CDR1 LNHNV and CDR2 YYDKDF (reference sequence). The length of the CDR3 is 14 residues. The ends lost 7 bases at V and 9 bases at J; junction bases unmatched: 13. The CDR3 sequence: CATKPGQGPFRQYF. The CDR3 nucleotides read TGTGCCACCAAACCGGGACAGGGTCCCTTTAGGCAGTACTTC.

The chain employs TRBV12-3 or TRBV12-4 and TRBJ1-6; a weak D match, TRBD1 (5 bases). This CDR3 comprises 12 residues. V gave up 7 bases and J gave up 6 bases, with 7 bases separating them. As DNA, the CDR3 is TGTGCCAGCAAACAGGCTAATTCACCCCTCCACTTT. Translated: CASKQANSPLHF.

This clone has only one observation. This chain uses TRBV11-2 with TRBJ1-1, with D possibly matching TRBD1 (5 bases). The CDR3 sequence is 15 residues long. V lost 4 bases and J 2 bases, leaving 14 bases between the germline ends. Germline V gene data show CDR1 as SGHAT and CDR2 as FQNNGV. For the CDR3, the DNA is TGTGCCAGCAGCTCCCGCCAGGGTTATAACACTGAAGCTTTCTTT. Translated, it gives CASSSRQGYNTEAFF.

The V and J genes are TRBV21-1 and TRBJ1-1. TRBV21-1 is a recognized pseudogene. CDR3 size: 16 residues. This CDR3 is CASSKRAPDGNTEAFF. The CDR3 DNA reads as TGTGCCAGCAGCAAACGGGCTCCCGACGGAAACACTGAAGCTTTCTTT.

This chain uses TRBV5-1 with TRBJ2-7; 8 nucleotides line up with TRBD2. Per germline, CDR1 SGHRS and CDR2 YFSETQ. This CDR3 contains 14 residues. J gave up 5 bases and V 2 bases, and 6 bases lay outside the gene matches. The CDR3, as DNA: TGCGCCAGCAGCTTAGGTACTAGCGGCCACGAGCAGTACTTC. It codes for CASSLGTSGHEQYF. The full variable domain, its missing parts supplied by reference TRBV5-1 and TRBJ2-7, is KAGVTQTPRYLIKTRGQQVTLSCSPISGHRSVSWYQQTPGQGLQFLFEYFSETQRNKGNFPGRFSGRQFSNSRSEMNVSTLELGDSALYLCASSLGTSGHEQYFGPGTRLTVT.

The rearrangement uses TRBV18 and TRBJ1-6; 9 nucleotides line up with TRBD1. Per germline, CDR1 KGHSH and CDR2 LQKENI. This CDR3 has 15 amino acids. V lost 2 bases to trimming and J lost 9 bases; unmatched junction nucleotides: 5. CDR3 in amino acids: CASSPKGTGISPLHF. The CDR3 region has the DNA TGTGCCAGCTCACCAAAAGGGACAGGGATTTCACCCCTCCACTTT.

The chain recombines TRBV3-1 (or the pseudogene TRBV3-2) with TRBJ2-1; 11 bases align to TRBD2. Germline CDR1 LGHDT, CDR2 YNNKEL (reference sequence). CDR3 length: 16 amino acids. The V segment lost 4 bases and the J segment 9 bases; nucleotides outside the gene matches: 11. Here the CDR3 DNA reads TGTGCCAGCAGCCCAACCTCTAGCGGGGGGCGGGGTGAGCAGTTCTTC. This gives the protein CASSPTSSGGRGEQFF.

V gene TRBV28 combines with J gene TRBJ1-2, with D perhaps TRBD1 (5 bases). Per the germline V gene, CDR1 is MDHEN and CDR2 is SYDVKM. CDR3 length: 14 residues. V was pared by 7 bases and J by 7 bases, with 19 bases between. CDR3 sequence (DNA): TGTGCCAGCACTACTGTGGGGGAGGTTAGTGGCTACACCTTC. Its protein product is CASTTVGEVSGYTF.

V is TRBV6-5 and J is TRBJ2-1, with 7 bases lining up with TRBD1. This CDR3 comprises 15 residues. Trimming took 2 bases from V and 6 from J; bases not matched to a gene: 7. The germline V gene encodes CDR1 MNHEY and CDR2 SVGAGI. The CDR3 DNA reads TGTGCCAGCAGTTACGGGATTGGGACAGCCAATGAGCAGTTCTTC. Protein product: CASSYGIGTANEQFF.

The rearrangement links TRBV29-1 to TRBJ1-1; possibly TRBD1 for D (5 bases). Trimming removed 1 base at V and 2 bases at J, with 11 bases between. Germline CDR1 SQVTM, CDR2 ANQGSEA. The CDR3 has 14 amino acids. CDR3 DNA sequence: TGCAGCGTTGAAGCCCCAGGGATCAACACTGAAGCTTTCTTT. Its protein product is CSVEAPGINTEAFF.